A selection of T cell receptor beta chains follows, all from one sample in a study of sequential checkpoint blockade in melanoma. TCRdb's copy holds only in-frame clones and misses some; the assay was immunoSEQ multiplex PCR. The table has 35,000 to 45,000 clones, roughly 81% seen once. The specimen comprised CD8+ T cells sorted from blood (inferred from file names), sampled from a patient given nivolumab and ipilimumab in sequence. The receptors were sampled from a human donor with melanoma. Both conserved end residues are part of each CDR3. The D gene is left open where the match is weak. Size is stated for part of the rows, as once, few or many counts, or as a class when the clone is expanded.

d_call clone_size j_call v_call cdr3_aa cdr3_nt
TRBD1 - TRBJ2-1 TRBV29-1 CSVEQGAYNEQFF TGCAGCGTGGAACAGGGGGCCTACAATGAGCAGTTCTTC
TRBD1 - TRBJ2-1 TRBV29-1 CSVEGPDRESYNEQFF TGCAGCGTTGAAGGACCCGACAGGGAATCCTACAATGAGCAGTTCTTC
TRBD1 few TRBJ2-7 TRBV5-1 CASSPKGTERSEQYF TGCGCCAGCAGCCCCAAGGGGACAGAGAGGTCCGAGCAGTACTTC
- - TRBJ2-7 TRBV27 CASSLIGTLDEQYF TGTGCCAGCAGTTTAATTGGGACTCTAGACGAGCAGTACTTC
TRBD2 - TRBJ2-7 TRBV27 CASSPSEERGSGEQYF TGTGCCAGCAGTCCCTCCGAGGAGCGGGGATCCGGCGAGCAGTACTTC
- - TRBJ2-3 TRBV4-1 CASMREGLEDTQYF TGCGCCAGCATGCGAGAGGGCCTGGAGGATACGCAGTATTTT
- - TRBJ1-6 TRBV28 CASLETAGSSYNSPLHF TGTGCCAGCCTGGAAACAGCCGGAAGCTCCTATAATTCACCCCTCCACTTT
- - TRBJ2-4 TRBV27 CASSLYYEGGNIQYF TGTGCCAGCAGTTTATATTATGAAGGAGGAAACATTCAGTACTTC
- once TRBJ1-1 TRBV5-6 CASSLARQNTEAFF TGTGCCAGCAGCTTGGCTCGACAGAACACTGAAGCTTTCTTT
- once TRBJ2-1 TRBV4-1 CASSQDWTDYNEQFF TGCGCCAGCAGCCAAGATTGGACAGACTACAATGAGCAGTTCTTC
TRBD1 - TRBJ2-2 TRBV5-6 CASSFIDRGRVTGELFF TGTGCCAGCAGCTTCATCGACAGGGGGCGAGTCACCGGGGAGCTGTTTTTT
- - TRBJ1-2 TRBV19 CASGRAADGYTF TGTGCCAGTGGGCGCGCTGCCGATGGCTACACCTTC
TRBD1 few TRBJ1-2 TRBV7-9 CASSHGTGYGYTF TGTGCCAGCAGCCACGGGACAGGTTATGGCTACACCTTC
- - TRBJ1-5 TRBV6-1 CASSEGRGAGNQPQHF TGTGCCAGCAGTGAGGGTAGGGGTGCGGGGAATCAGCCCCAGCATTTT
- - TRBJ2-7 TRBV7-9 CASSLASVYEQYF TGTGCCAGCAGCTTAGCGTCGGTCTACGAGCAGTACTTC
- - TRBJ2-7 TRBV5-6 CASSILGYEQYF TGTGCCAGCAGCATTCTAGGTTACGAGCAGTACTTC
TRBD1 - TRBJ1-1 TRBV27 CASSPLGQGEKNTEAFF TGTGCCAGCAGTCCCCTGGGACAGGGTGAGAAGAACACTGAAGCTTTCTTT
TRBD2 - TRBJ2-1 TRBV4-2 CASSPEPSGDYNEQFF TGTGCCAGCAGCCCCGAACCTAGCGGGGATTACAATGAGCAGTTCTTC
TRBD2 - TRBJ2-1 TRBV11-3 CASSPFGGGADEQFF TGTGCCAGCAGCCCCTTTGGCGGGGGGGCCGATGAGCAGTTCTTC
- - TRBJ2-7 TRBV5-1 CASREGVDPSYEQYF TGCGCCAGCAGAGAGGGGGTGGACCCCTCCTACGAGCAGTACTTC
- - TRBJ2-7 TRBV5-1 CASSLAWPEQYF TGCGCCAGCAGCTTGGCCTGGCCCGAGCAGTACTTC
TRBD1 - TRBJ2-7 TRBV6-5 CASSRDSYEQYF TGTGCCAGCAGCAGGGACAGCTACGAGCAGTACTTC
TRBD1 - TRBJ2-7 TRBV2 CASSPGTGGYEQYF TGTGCCAGCAGTCCCGGGACAGGGGGCTACGAGCAGTACTTC
- - TRBJ2-3 TRBV6-5 CASSPTGTDTQYF TGTGCCAGCAGTCCGACAGGTACAGATACGCAGTATTTT
TRBD2 - TRBJ2-7 TRBV4-2 CASSQEPSGTYEQYF TGTGCCAGCAGCCAAGAGCCTAGCGGGACCTACGAGCAGTACTTC
TRBD1 - TRBJ1-1 TRBV19 CASSEPGQGSWNTEAFF TGTGCCAGTAGTGAACCGGGACAGGGATCATGGAACACTGAAGCTTTCTTT
- - TRBJ1-1 TRBV25-1 CASSEYGGLVSEAFF TGTGCCAGCAGTGAATACGGGGGGCTTGTTTCTGAAGCTTTCTTT
TRBD1 - TRBJ2-7 TRBV13 CASSSPDRVYEQYF TGTGCCAGCAGCTCACCGGACAGGGTCTACGAGCAGTACTTC
- - TRBJ1-2 TRBV15 CATSSTGSWAYTF TGTGCCACCAGCAGCACAGGGTCGTGGGCATACACCTTC
- - TRBJ2-3 TRBV9 CASKPTGYSDTQYF TGTGCCAGCAAACCCACAGGCTATTCGGATACGCAGTATTTT
TRBD1 - TRBJ2-5 TRBV5-1 CASSLDRGIMETQYF TGCGCCAGCAGCCTGGACAGGGGGATTATGGAGACCCAGTACTTC